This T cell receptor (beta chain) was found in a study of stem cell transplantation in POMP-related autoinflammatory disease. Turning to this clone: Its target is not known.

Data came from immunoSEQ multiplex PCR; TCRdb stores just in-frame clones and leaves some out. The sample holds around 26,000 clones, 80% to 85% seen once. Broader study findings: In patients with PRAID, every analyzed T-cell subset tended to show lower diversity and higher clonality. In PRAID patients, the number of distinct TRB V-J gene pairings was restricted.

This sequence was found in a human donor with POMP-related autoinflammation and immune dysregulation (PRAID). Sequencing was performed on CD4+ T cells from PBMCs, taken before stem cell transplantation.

The CDR3 DNA reads TGTGCCAGCAGCTTGGACAGGACTGGAAACACCATATATTTT. Protein: CASSLDRTGNTIYF. V gene TRBV5-4 combines with J gene TRBJ1-3; D is possibly TRBD1 (5 bases). V lost 0 bases, J lost 2 bases, and 6 bases lay in between. The length of the CDR3 is 14 residues. Germline V CDR1 and CDR2: SGHNT, YYREEE (reference sequence).